A selection of T cell receptor beta chains follows, all from one sample in a study of cytomegalovirus exposure and HLA in healthy donors. Profiling relied on immunoSEQ multiplex PCR, and the TCRdb table lists in-frame clones only, not all of them. The sample shows 170,000 or so clones, approximately 80% of them seen only once. Sequencing input: PBMCs. Every receptor here comes from a man between 18 and 29 years old in good health and CMV-seronegative. The CDR3 runs from the conserved cysteine through the conserved F or W. Fields, in order: CDR3 length, J gene, V gene, clone size, D gene, CDR3 protein, CDR3 DNA. D genes are given only for firm matches. Clone size is given for some rows only: seen once, a few or many times, or a class if the clone is expanded.

15,TRBJ2-3,TRBV5-4,NA,NA,CASSPPGHPGDTQYF,TGTGCCAGCAGCCCCCCGGGACACCCAGGAGATACGCAGTATTTT
17,TRBJ1-2,TRBV29-1,once,NA,CSVEEGGSDPDMWGYTF,TGCAGCGTTGAAGAGGGGGGAAGCGACCCTGACATGTGGGGCTACACCTTC
13,TRBJ2-2,TRBV27,NA,NA,CASSSRNTGELFF,TGTGCCAGCAGTTCCAGGAACACCGGGGAGCTGTTTTTT
15,TRBJ1-4,TRBV5-4,NA,TRBD1,CASSSTGDRTEKLFF,TGTGCCAGCAGCTCGACAGGGGATCGGACTGAAAAACTGTTTTTT
15,TRBJ1-6,TRBV4-2,few,NA,CASSQEDSYNSPLHF,TGTGCCAGCAGCCAAGAAGACAGCTATAATTCACCCCTCCACTTT
14,TRBJ2-7,TRBV7-8,NA,NA,CASRLSTGGTEQYF,TGTGCCAGCAGACTCTCAACCGGGGGAACCGAGCAGTACTTC
15,TRBJ1-5,TRBV4-1,few,TRBD1,CASSQETGASWPQHF,TGCGCCAGCAGCCAAGAGACAGGGGCCTCGTGGCCCCAGCATTTT
17,TRBJ2-3,TRBV4-1,many,TRBD2,CASSQLTSGDLENTQYF,TGCGCCAGCAGCCAACTGACTAGCGGGGACCTCGAGAATACGCAGTATTTT
15,TRBJ2-1,TRBV13,NA,NA,CASSPRSGTYNEQFF,TGTGCCAGCAGCCCCCGGTCGGGAACCTACAATGAGCAGTTCTTC
14,TRBJ2-2,TRBV7-3,NA,NA,CASSPTRSTGELFF,TGTGCCAGCAGCCCGACTAGGAGCACCGGGGAGCTGTTTTTT
17,TRBJ2-1,TRBV4-1,NA,TRBD2,CASSQDHGTTNYNEQFF,TGCGCCAGCAGCCAAGATCACGGGACTACAAACTACAATGAGCAGTTCTTC
17,TRBJ2-7,TRBV18,few,NA,CASSPSLTAPGSVQQYF,TGTGCCAGCTCACCGAGTTTGACAGCGCCTGGATCCGTACAGCAGTACTTC
16,TRBJ2-4,TRBV19,NA,NA,CASKPRGRGAKNIQYF,TGTGCCAGTAAGCCCCGGGGACGGGGGGCCAAAAACATTCAGTACTTC
13,TRBJ2-5,TRBV7-6,once,TRBD2,CASSGGGQETQYF,TGTGCCAGCTCCGGGGGGGGGCAAGAGACCCAGTACTTC
15,TRBJ2-3,TRBV18,NA,NA,CASSPPAGGRDTQYF,TGTGCCAGCTCACCACCGGCAGGAGGGAGAGATACGCAGTATTTT
15,TRBJ2-7,TRBV6-1,NA,TRBD2,CASSDRSGTAYEQYF,TGTGCCAGCAGTGATAGGAGCGGGACGGCCTACGAGCAGTACTTC
16,TRBJ2-1,TRBV6-5,NA,TRBD2,CASSSRGGVLYNEQFF,TGTGCCAGCAGTTCCCGGGGAGGGGTCCTCTACAATGAGCAGTTCTTC
15,TRBJ1-2,TRBV7-9,NA,NA,CASSSLVGHPYGYTF,TGTGCCAGCAGCTCCCTTGTAGGACATCCGTATGGCTACACCTTC
16,TRBJ2-7,TRBV4-1,NA,NA,CASSQALTESSYEQYF,TGCGCCAGCAGCCAAGCCCTCACTGAGAGCTCCTACGAGCAGTACTTC
15,TRBJ1-3,TRBV7-3,NA,NA,CASSEGSGTGDTIYF,TGTGCCAGCAGCGAGGGAAGTGGGACTGGCGACACCATATATTTT
15,TRBJ2-1,TRBV27,NA,TRBD2,CASSPTSGSGDEQFF,TGTGCCAGCAGTCCCACTAGCGGGAGTGGGGATGAGCAGTTCTTC
14,TRBJ2-7,TRBV27,NA,NA,CASSLLQSSYEQYF,TGTGCCAGCAGTCTCCTACAGAGCTCCTACGAGCAGTACTTC
13,TRBJ1-2,TRBV6-5,NA,NA,CASSRLGSNGYTF,TGTGCCAGCAGCCGACTAGGGTCCAATGGCTACACCTTC
15,TRBJ1-4,TRBV7-2,NA,NA,CASSGGSGGSEKLFF,TGTGCCAGCAGCGGAGGTTCCGGGGGTAGCGAAAAACTGTTTTTT
12,TRBJ1-3,TRBV18,NA,NA,CASSPSEATIYF,TGTGCCAGCTCACCTTCGGAGGCCACCATATATTTT
14,TRBJ2-1,TRBV15,NA,TRBD1,CATSRGQGANEQFF,TGTGCCACCAGCAGAGGGCAGGGGGCAAATGAGCAGTTCTTC
14,TRBJ2-7,TRBV7-7,once,NA,CASSQGQGPYEQYF,TGTGCCAGCAGCCAAGGCCAGGGTCCCTACGAGCAGTACTTC
16,TRBJ2-7,TRBV10-3,NA,NA,CAISEWYQTRLYEQYF,TGTGCCATCAGTGAGTGGTACCAAACGCGCCTCTACGAGCAGTACTTC
18,TRBJ2-7,TRBV10-3,NA,TRBD1,CAIRPDRVGPTPLGEQYF,TGTGCCATCAGGCCGGACAGGGTGGGGCCAACCCCCTTGGGAGAGCAGTACTTC
15,TRBJ2-1,TRBV19,NA,NA,CASSIDPGSYNEQFF,TGTGCCAGTAGTATAGATCCGGGGAGCTACAATGAGCAGTTCTTC
16,TRBJ2-2,TRBV4-1,NA,TRBD1,CASSQQGVTNTGELFF,TGCGCCAGCAGCCAACAGGGGGTGACGAACACCGGGGAGCTGTTTTTT
11,TRBJ1-1,TRBV6-6,NA,NA,CASRSTEVAFF,TGTGCCAGCAGGAGCACGGAGGTAGCTTTCTTT
14,TRBJ2-5,TRBV4-2,NA,TRBD1,CASSQDHRGETQYF,TGTGCCAGCAGCCAAGATCACAGGGGAGAGACCCAGTACTTC
19,TRBJ2-1,TRBV10-3,NA,TRBD2,CAISYRGLAGALAYNEQFF,TGTGCCATCAGTTACAGGGGACTAGCGGGGGCCCTGGCCTACAATGAGCAGTTCTTC
13,TRBJ1-1,TRBV29-1,NA,NA,CSARGGVNTEAFF,TGCAGCGCTCGGGGTGGGGTGAACACTGAAGCTTTCTTT
15,TRBJ1-3,TRBV7-6,once,NA,CASSAGVTTGNTIYF,TGTGCCAGCAGCGCCGGAGTGACGACTGGAAACACCATATATTTT
15,TRBJ1-3,TRBV19,NA,TRBD1,CASSRTGSTGNTIYF,TGTGCCAGTAGCCGGACAGGGTCCACTGGAAACACCATATATTTT
12,TRBJ1-1,TRBV13,NA,NA,CASSLGTGKAFF,TGTGCCAGCAGCTTAGGGACAGGAAAAGCTTTCTTT
14,TRBJ1-1,TRBV27,NA,NA,CASSWGTGQAEAFF,TGTGCCAGCAGTTGGGGAACAGGTCAGGCTGAAGCTTTCTTT
16,TRBJ2-7,TRBV2,once,NA,CASNDDGGLVTYEQYF,TGTGCCAGCAATGATGACGGGGGGCTCGTTACTTACGAGCAGTACTTC
14,TRBJ1-6,TRBV19,NA,TRBD1,CASSRLDRDSPLHF,TGTGCCAGTAGTAGATTGGACAGGGATTCACCCCTCCACTTT
17,TRBJ2-1,TRBV7-2,NA,TRBD2,CASSSRLTSGGYNEQFF,TGTGCCAGCAGCTCCCGTCTCACTAGCGGGGGCTACAATGAGCAGTTCTTC
12,TRBJ2-1,TRBV15,NA,NA,CATSNAVNEQFF,TGTGCCACCAGCAACGCAGTCAATGAGCAGTTCTTC
14,TRBJ1-1,TRBV5-6,NA,TRBD1,CAGQARISNTEAFF,TGTGCCGGACAGGCCCGAATCTCGAACACTGAAGCTTTCTTT
15,TRBJ2-3,TRBV7-9,NA,NA,CASSRRQVNTDTQYF,TGTGCCAGCAGCAGACGTCAGGTTAACACAGATACGCAGTATTTT